This TCR beta chain appears in the sequencing data of a study of graft-versus-host responses after intestinal transplantation. Study background: Transplant types were multivisceral, liver-intestinal, or isolated intestinal. Notes on the study in general: GvH clones detected in recipient marrow included some appearing first in ileum or blood. The study found high graft-versus-host to host-versus-graft clonal ratios in allografts of patients with graft-donor T cell macrochimerism.

The repertoire was sequenced with immunoSEQ multiplex PCR; TCRdb's copy has only in-frame clones and lacks some. The data show roughly 130,000 clones, about nine tenths seen once. J was trimmed by 4 bases and V by 2 bases; bases with no gene match: 8. Germline assignment: CDR1 LNHDA and CDR2 SQIVND (reference sequence). This CDR3 contains 17 residues. Note on this clone: The target antigen is unknown.

This TCR was recovered from a human donor who received an intestinal transplant. Specimen: unstimulated CD4+ T cells sorted from spleen or lymph node cells, collected before intestinal transplant. This chain connects TRBV19 to TRBJ2-1; 10 bases align to TRBD2. In DNA form, the CDR3 reads TGTGCCAGTAGTATACGGGTAGCGGGAGGAAGGTACAATGAGCAGTTCTTC. Encoded protein: CASSIRVAGGRYNEQFF.